The source of this T cell receptor (beta chain) is a study of blood T cell repertoires in COVID-19. On the study more broadly: From the United States, Italy and Spain came samples of acute and convalescent COVID-19. From T cells, B-cell-depleted T cells, or PBMCs came the material, which was cDNA or gDNA.

As handled by the study authors: Counts of nucleated cells, estimated from reference gene primer amplification, were obtained. Clones were read by immunoSEQ multiplex PCR, and TCRdb kept only the in-frame ones, dropping some. V and J calls and clone size are as listed in that table; D and trimming were resolved from the DNA. The data show about 98,000 clones, 65% to 90% seen once. The germline CDR1 and CDR2 sequences are SGHTA and FQGNSA. The CDR3 loop spans 14 amino acids. The V end was cut by 2 bases, the J end by 6 bases, with 11 bases between. The rearrangement links TRBV7-2 to TRBJ1-5; D is perhaps TRBD1 (5 bases). The source material was peripheral blood. The receptor was derived from a man in his sixties or seventies with active or convalescent COVID-19. CDR3 in DNA: TGTGCCAGCAGCTTACAGCAGGGCCGTCAGCCCCAGCATTTT. It is translated as CASSLQQGRQPQHF.